The clone carrying this T cell receptor (beta chain) was counted a few times. Antigen unknown. The data originate from a study of vaccination and CD4 T cells after COVID-19. Overall study: Six males and four females, two of them Hispanic, were enrolled as convalescents.

Specified treatment: approximately 9-day PBMC culture with coronavirus spike peptide pools or control peptides (ViraFEST assay). Negative selection separated CD4+ T cells from approximately 9-day cultures. The CDR3 consists of 15 residues. The V gene's germline CDR1 is SGHVS and CDR2 FQNEAQ. V lost 5 bases and J lost 3, with 14 bases in between. Once obtained from cultured CD4+ T cells, the DNA was sequenced using the Oncomine TCR Beta short-read assay. Using its own MiXCR run on the PCR reads, TCRdb lists one record per CDR3 protein. The data hold some 14,000 distinct CDR3 sequences, with about 60% observed a single time.

The source is a human donor who had recovered from COVID-19. Sequenced: CD4+ T cells from blood, cultured in vitro. The chain combines TRBV7-8 with TRBJ1-5; a possible D gene is TRBD1 (5 bases). The CDR3 reads CASSPVGQSNQPQHF. The CDR3, as DNA: TGTGCCAGCAGCCCGGTGGGGCAATCCAATCAGCCCCAGCATTTT.